The entry below describes one T cell receptor beta chain. The antigen remains unidentified. This entry comes from a study of T cell responses to AZD1222 COVID-19 vaccine. This table comes from immunoSEQ multiplex PCR, and its TCRdb copy is limited to in-frame clones, with some not included. The profile shows 150,000 or so clones, roughly nine tenths of them singletons. Per germline, CDR1 MNHEY and CDR2 SMNVEV (reference sequence). The junction had 14 bases not matched to a gene; V was cut back by 10 bases and J by 4 bases. The CDR3 runs to 15 residues. Overall study results and limits: Receipt of two AZD1222 doses was followed by a rise in Spike-specific TCR breadth and depth.

Sequencing was performed on peripheral blood, taken on day 0 of AZD1222 vaccination. The V and J genes are TRBV27 and TRBJ2-7; TRBD1 matches 9 bases. The source of this sequence is an adult in good health. The CDR3 DNA reads TGTGCCACCGAGCTTATTGGAGGGACAGGGTACGAGCAGTACTTC. This gives the protein CATELIGGTGYEQYF.